Sequencing of this T cell receptor (beta chain) was carried out in a study of T cell responses to AZD1222 COVID-19 vaccine (dated by TCRdb to 2020 to 2022). For the wider study: AZD1222 recipients with second doses at about 4 weeks or about 12 weeks were pooled, because spike-specific TCR depth and breadth did not differ between schedules. A total of about 240 trial participants underwent TCR sequencing, of whom around 200 received two doses of AZD1222 and approximately 25 received two doses of the MenACWY control vaccine. Trial participants were enrolled by age into 18-55, 56-69 and 70-plus year subgroups, with roughly 160, 29 and 62 TCR-sequenced participants respectively.

The CDR3 regions of human TCRbeta chains were analyzed by immunosequencing. Per the original workflow: Repertoire TCRs were matched against a reference library of SARS-CoV-2-specific TCRs generated with the MIRA antigen-specificity platform. Breadth was defined as the fraction of unique TCRs that were SARS-CoV-2-associated. Depth was defined as the fraction of total T cells that were SARS-CoV-2-associated. Using the MIRA data, each spike-specific TCR was mapped to the spike region that the TCR reacts to and placed in a CD4 or CD8 class. Log10-transformed breadth and depth values were compared by one-way ANOVA with Sidak's multiple comparisons tests. The immuneACCESS repertoire file appears here via TCRdb, limited to in-frame rearrangements. These files lack a portion of the clones; in checked studies, under half of the deficit traces to unresolved V genes, and the cause of the others is not known. The D gene and trimming were derived from the DNA, and the V and J assignments and clone size from that table. The sample has more than 150,000 clones on record, 90% of them singletons. The top ten hold 1.5% to 2% of the sample.

The sample's time point label, decoded: baseline before first vaccination. Samples from vaccinated people were obtained from the UK trials COV001 and COV002, which included a single-blind randomized controlled phase 2/3 trial of AZD1222 (ChAdOx1 nCoV-19) in healthy adults. Trial participant PBMC samples were collected at day 0 and day 28 after the second dose for TCRbeta chain sequencing. The junction shows trimming of 3 bases on V and 3 bases on J, and the gene matches do not reach 6 bases of it. The CDR3 runs 15 residues from the cysteine to the phenylalanine. The CDR3 DNA has 45 bases and is translated from base 1. CDR1 and CDR2 were assigned from the germline V gene as KGHDR and SFDVKD. As concerns this clone: Its target antigen remains unknown. No much larger clone exists at a distance of one base, and base qualities are not known.

The investigation overall reported the following: After two AZD1222 doses, both the breadth and the depth of spike-specific TCRs were significantly higher than at day 0 and than in MenACWY recipients. The vaccine-associated CD4 TCRs covered the entire spike protein, and the dominant responses fell in regions 160-218 and 743-854. Conclusions about previously exposed vaccinees were limited because only six AZD1222 recipients were SARS-CoV-2 seropositive at baseline. Participants were mostly white British and included more females than males, and it was suggested by the authors that clonal diversity may have been underestimated. Reportedly, close to half of the unique spike-specific TCRs recognized epitopes lying outside the regions that are mutated in the B.1.351 and B.1.1.7 variants. Because no samples from the day 14 peak response were available, repertoires could be characterized only after the peak T cell response. The 56-69-year group was small, and its depth increase did not reach significance, likely because of low power.

The source was peripheral blood, collected on day 0 of AZD1222 vaccination. The sequence derives from an adult in good health. The rearrangement combines TRBV24-1 with TRBJ2-7; TRBD1 matches 8 bases in the middle. The nucleotide sequence reads as follows: TGTGCCACCAGTGATCCCGGGACAGGTGGCTACGAGCAGTACTTC. The resulting protein is CATSDPGTGGYEQYF.